The 7 T cell receptor beta chains presented below share a single source sample, sequenced in a study of T cells in Graves' hyperthyroidism and ophthalmopathy. The source material, RNA transcripts, was used to amplify TCR beta CDR3 regions. During a first-round RT-PCR of the TCR CDR3, the HTBI primer set was used. TCRdb re-called the multiplex PCR reads through MiXCR, storing one row per CDR3 protein. The sample carries hundreds of thousands of distinct CDR3 sequences, 13% to 15% recorded once. The sequenced material came from blood. The receptor set was obtained from a woman younger than 30 with Graves' hyperthyroidism.

Many counts were recorded for this clonotype. The chain joins TRBV9 to TRBJ1-3; D is unclear. The V gene lost 0 bases and the J gene lost 2 bases, with 9 bases spanning the gap. The CDR3 extends over 15 amino acids. Germline CDR1 SGDLS, CDR2 YYNGEE. CDR3 bases: TGTGCCAGCAGCGTAGAAGCCAGAACTGGAAACACCATATATTTT. It encodes CASSVEARTGNTIYF.

This clonotype was detected a few times. This chain links TRBV4-3 with TRBJ1-1; D is perhaps TRBD1 (5 bases). The CDR3 length is 15 residues. V lost 3 bases to trimming and J lost 0 bases, with 11 bases between them. The germline gives CDR1 LGHNA, CDR2 YSLEER. The CDR3 DNA sequence: TGCGCCAGCAGCCAGGGGTCGACAGTGAACACTGAAGCTTTCTTT. Its translation: CASSQGSTVNTEAFF.

This clonotype was seen repeatedly, ten times or more. The genes are TRBV4-1 and TRBJ1-1; D unclear. CDR3 size: 15 residues. Between the trimmed V and J ends, which lost 1 base and 6 bases, there was a span of 15 bases. CDR1 is MGHRA and CDR2 is YSYEKL in the germline V gene. The CDR3 DNA sequence: TGCGCCAGCAGCCAAGGCTCTGGCCCCCTTCCTGAAGCTTTCTTT. It encodes CASSQGSGPLPEAFF.

V gene TRBV14 combines with J gene TRBJ2-2; D is unresolved. Trimming removed 0 bases at V and 5 bases at J, with 7 bases between. The germline CDR1 and CDR2 sequences are SGHDN and FVKESK. CDR3 length: 14 residues. The CDR3 protein is CASSQDIATGELFF. The DNA for the CDR3 is TGTGCCAGCAGCCAAGACATAGCAACCGGGGAGCTGTTTTTT.

This clonotype was seen at least ten times. The chain carries TRBV30 and TRBJ1-1; D gene ambiguous. Germline V gives CDR1 GTSNPN, CDR2 SVGIG (reference sequence). V lost 5 bases, J lost 1 base, and 11 bases lay in between. The CDR3 is made up of 13 amino acids. Here the CDR3 DNA reads TGTGCCTGGTCCTCTCCGGGGAACACTGAAGCTTTCTTT. It specifies CAWSSPGNTEAFF.

This clonotype was picked up many times. CDR3 protein: CSVDGGQGSTDTQYF. Here the CDR3 DNA reads TGCAGCGTTGATGGGGGACAGGGGTCCACAGATACGCAGTATTTT. The chain has TRBV29-1 and TRBJ2-3, with 10 bases that match TRBD1. V lost 3 bases, J lost 2 bases, and 5 bases stayed unmatched. Looked up from germline, CDR1 is SQVTM and CDR2 is ANQGSEA. This CDR3 has 15 residues.

The CDR3 sequence: CASSLASGSFSYEQYF. The CDR3 nucleotides are TGTGCCAGCAGCTTAGCTAGCGGGAGCTTTTCGTACGAGCAGTACTTC. The chain combines TRBV7-2 with TRBJ2-7; 9 nucleotides match TRBD2. Germline V gene sequence: CDR1 SGHTA, CDR2 FQGNSA. V dropped 0 bases and J dropped 4; count of bases not matched to a gene: 7. This CDR3 has 16 residues.